These T cell receptor beta chains were read from a single sample in a study of CD8 T cells in ankylosing spondylitis. Using its own MiXCR run on the 5' RACE reads, TCRdb lists one record per CDR3 protein. The sample carries fewer than 650,000 distinct CDR3 sequences, roughly 13% recorded once. Sequencing used blood, either unsorted or a sorted T cell fraction (not recorded which). The receptors derive from a male donor with ankylosing spondylitis. Both conserved end residues are part of each CDR3. Fields, in order: CDR3 protein, CDR3 DNA, clone size, V gene, J gene, CDR3 length, D gene. D genes are given only for firm matches. Size is omitted from some rows. Given values are once, few, many or a class for expanded clones.

CSASTGLAGDGQFF	TGCAGTGCTAGTACGGGACTAGCGGGAGATGGGCAGTTCTTC	NA	TRBV20-1	TRBJ2-1	14	TRBD2
CSVGGPYNYGYTF	TGCAGCGTTGGAGGGCCCTATAACTATGGCTACACCTTC	NA	TRBV29-1	TRBJ1-2	13	NA
CAASYNEQFF	TGTGCTGCCTCCTACAATGAGCAGTTCTTC	NA	TRBV28	TRBJ2-1	10	NA
CASSQERGKLFF	TGTGCCAGCAGCCAAGAAAGGGGAAAACTGTTTTTT	few	TRBV4-2	TRBJ1-4	12	NA
CSVGTWDTIYF	TGCAGCGTCGGGACGTGGGACACCATATATTTT	NA	TRBV29-1	TRBJ1-3	11	NA
CAISDRAGGSLNYEQYF	TGTGCCATCAGTGACCGAGCGGGAGGGAGCTTAAACTACGAGCAGTACTTC	NA	TRBV10-3	TRBJ2-7	17	TRBD2
CASSLIVGGLAYNEQFF	TGTGCCAGCAGCTTAATAGTGGGGGGACTAGCGTACAATGAGCAGTTCTTC	NA	TRBV7-8	TRBJ2-1	17	TRBD2
CASKIGSSEAYEQYF	TGTGCCAGCAAAATAGGGTCTAGCGAGGCCTACGAGCAGTACTTC	few	TRBV7-9	TRBJ2-7	15	NA
CSAPPAGGNTGELFF	TGCAGTGCCCCCCCGGCGGGAGGTAACACCGGGGAGCTGTTTTTT	few	TRBV20-1	TRBJ2-2	15	TRBD2
CASSFQLTALNTEAFF	TGTGCCAGCAGTTTCCAACTGACGGCACTGAACACTGAAGCTTTCTTT	few	TRBV12-3/TRBV12-4	TRBJ1-1	16	NA
CASSPRLPDEQFF	TGCGCCAGCAGCCCGCGACTGCCCGATGAGCAGTTCTTC	NA	TRBV4-1	TRBJ2-1	13	NA
CASSIRDMGQPQHF	TGTGCCAGTAGTATCCGGGACATGGGGCAGCCCCAGCATTTT	once	TRBV19	TRBJ1-5	14	NA
CASSFPGLADLYNEQFF	TGTGCCAGCAGCTTCCCAGGACTAGCGGACCTATACAATGAGCAGTTCTTC	NA	TRBV7-9	TRBJ2-1	17	TRBD2
CASIGTSSGNTIYF	TGTGCCAGCATCGGCACGAGCTCTGGAAACACCATATATTTT	few	TRBV7-9	TRBJ1-3	14	NA
CASSTDGRGRFNQPQHF	TGTGCCAGCAGCACCGATGGGCGAGGCAGATTTAACCAGCCCCAGCATTTT	NA	TRBV7-2	TRBJ1-5	17	NA
CATSRLQITDTQYF	TGTGCCACCAGCAGACTCCAAATCACAGATACGCAGTATTTT	NA	TRBV15	TRBJ2-3	14	NA
CASSLDGLYGYTF	TGTGCCAGCAGCTTAGATGGGTTGTATGGCTACACCTTC	few	TRBV11-2	TRBJ1-2	13	NA
CASSSPGLASLYEQYF	TGTGCCAGCAGTTCCCCGGGACTAGCATCTCTCTACGAGCAGTACTTC	many	TRBV12-3/TRBV12-4	TRBJ2-7	16	TRBD2
CASSFPTGTGLYNEQFF	TGTGCCAGTAGTTTCCCAACCGGGACAGGGCTCTACAATGAGCAGTTCTTC	NA	TRBV19	TRBJ2-1	17	TRBD1
CASSWTEEDYTF	TGTGCCAGCAGTTGGACAGAGGAAGACTACACCTTC	NA	TRBV28	TRBJ1-2	12	NA
CASSFIGDKDTGELFF	TGCGCCAGCAGCTTTATAGGGGACAAAGACACCGGGGAGCTGTTTTTT	NA	TRBV5-1	TRBJ2-2	16	NA
CASSRTGGGYTEAFF	TGTGCCAGCAGCCGTACAGGGGGCGGGTATACTGAAGCTTTCTTT	NA	TRBV7-2	TRBJ1-1	15	TRBD1
CASSPGGGPMNTEAFF	TGTGCCAGCAGTCCGGGGGGGGGGCCTATGAACACTGAAGCTTTCTTT	few	TRBV12-3/TRBV12-4	TRBJ1-1	16	NA
CASSVARGSADTQYF	TGTGCCAGCAGCGTAGCAAGAGGGTCTGCAGATACGCAGTATTTT	few	TRBV9	TRBJ2-3	15	NA
CASSSGVGFDNEQFF	TGCGCCAGCAGCTCGGGAGTTGGGTTTGACAATGAGCAGTTCTTC	many	TRBV5-1	TRBJ2-1	15	NA
CASSSPGPAFGEKLFF	TGTGCCAGCAGCTCACCGGGACCGGCATTTGGGGAAAAACTGTTTTTT	NA	TRBV7-9	TRBJ1-4	16	NA
CASSSSEGSYNEQFF	TGCGCCAGCAGCTCGAGCGAGGGTTCCTACAATGAGCAGTTCTTC	few	TRBV5-1	TRBJ2-1	15	NA
CASSLGTETNTGELFF	TGCGCCAGCAGCCTCGGGACAGAGACGAACACCGGGGAGCTGTTTTTT	many	TRBV5-1	TRBJ2-2	16	TRBD1
CASSPTSGIQGTQYF	TGTGCCAGCTCACCAACTAGCGGGATCCAGGGTACGCAGTATTTT	few	TRBV18	TRBJ2-3	15	TRBD2
CSARPTSANHYNEQFF	TGCAGTGCTAGACCGACTAGCGCCAATCACTACAATGAGCAGTTCTTC	NA	TRBV20-1	TRBJ2-1	16	TRBD2
CASSLEMVSYEQYF	TGTGCCAGCAGCTTAGAAATGGTCTCCTACGAGCAGTACTTC	NA	TRBV11-2	TRBJ2-7	14	NA
CASSTLPGTTYYNEQFF	TGCGCCAGCAGCACACTTCCGGGGACAACCTACTACAATGAGCAGTTCTTC	many	TRBV5-1	TRBJ2-1	17	NA
CASSPSADGYTF	TGTGCCAGCTCACCATCGGCCGATGGCTACACCTTC	NA	TRBV18	TRBJ1-2	12	NA
CASSYRTGEHYNEQFF	TGCGCCAGCAGCTATAGAACGGGAGAACACTACAATGAGCAGTTCTTC	many	TRBV5-1	TRBJ2-1	16	NA
CASSQEESWTGELFF	TGTGCCAGCAGCCAAGAAGAGAGTTGGACCGGGGAGCTGTTTTTT	NA	TRBV3-1	TRBJ2-2	15	NA
CASSLGGTGNTIYF	TGTGCCAGCAGCTTAGGCGGTACTGGAAACACCATATATTTT	many	TRBV11-3	TRBJ1-3	14	NA
CASSVGGQVHEQYF	TGTGCCAGCAGTGTTGGGGGACAGGTCCACGAGCAGTACTTC	NA	TRBV25-1	TRBJ2-7	14	TRBD1
CASSLRAASSYNEQFF	TGTGCCAGCAGTTTACGAGCCGCTAGCTCCTACAATGAGCAGTTCTTC	few	TRBV12-3/TRBV12-4	TRBJ2-1	16	NA
CSAPRGGETQYF	TGCAGTGCTCCGCGAGGCGGTGAGACCCAGTACTTC	NA	TRBV20-1	TRBJ2-5	12	NA
CASSGGLAGTGYNEQFF	TGTGCCAGCAGCGGGGGACTAGCGGGAACGGGGTACAATGAGCAGTTCTTC	few	TRBV11-1	TRBJ2-1	17	TRBD2
CSARRGVGEKLFF	TGCAGTGCTAGAAGGGGGGTTGGCGAAAAACTGTTTTTT	few	TRBV20-1	TRBJ1-4	13	NA
CSGRSSYYNEQFF	TGCAGTGGTCGGAGCTCTTACTACAATGAGCAGTTCTTC	NA	TRBV20-1	TRBJ2-1	13	NA
CASSLTSGNPDTQYF	TGTGCCAGCAGCCTTACTAGCGGGAACCCAGATACGCAGTATTTT	many	TRBV7-2	TRBJ2-3	15	TRBD2
CASSASTGGDSPLHF	TGCGCCAGCAGCGCTTCGACAGGGGGTGATTCACCCCTCCACTTT	NA	TRBV5-1	TRBJ1-6	15	TRBD1
CSARIKGGSTEAFF	TGCAGTGCTAGAATCAAAGGGGGTAGCACTGAAGCTTTCTTT	few	TRBV20-1	TRBJ1-1	14	NA
CSARTSGSIPNEQFF	TGCAGTGCTAGGACTAGCGGGAGTATCCCTAATGAGCAGTTCTTC	NA	TRBV20-1	TRBJ2-1	15	TRBD2
CASSQQGLAGQETQYF	TGTGCCAGCAGTCAACAGGGACTAGCGGGCCAAGAGACCCAGTACTTC	few	TRBV2	TRBJ2-5	16	TRBD2
CSASAFGNNEQFF	TGCAGTGCTAGTGCCTTCGGGAACAATGAGCAGTTCTTC	NA	TRBV20-1	TRBJ2-1	13	NA
CASSVTARGKKLFF	TGTGCCAGCAGTGTTACGGCCCGTGGGAAAAAACTGTTTTTT	few	TRBV6-1	TRBJ1-4	14	NA
CASSPRVAGGIRTDTQYF	TGTGCCAGCAGCCCGCGGGTAGCGGGAGGGATACGCACAGATACGCAGTATTTT	NA	TRBV11-1	TRBJ2-3	18	TRBD2
CASSPLYPNTEAFF	TGTGCCAGCAGCCCACTTTACCCGAACACTGAAGCTTTCTTT	NA	TRBV7-8	TRBJ1-1	14	NA
CASSELTGGVPYF	TGCGCCAGCAGCGAACTGACAGGCGGAGTGCCCTACTTC	NA	TRBV5-1	TRBJ2-7	13	NA
CASSLTRELSGYTF	TGTGCCAGCAGTTTAACCAGGGAATTGAGCGGCTACACCTTC	few	TRBV12-3/TRBV12-4	TRBJ1-2	14	NA
CASSSQGGRSPLHF	TGCGCCAGCAGTTCCCAGGGAGGTCGGTCACCCCTCCACTTT	NA	TRBV5-1	TRBJ1-6	14	NA
CASSIDWRPQGSTGELFF	TGTGCCAGTAGTATTGATTGGAGACCACAGGGGAGCACCGGGGAGCTGTTTTTT	NA	TRBV19	TRBJ2-2	18	TRBD1
CASSPGLAAPQYF	TGTGCCAGCAGCCCGGGACTAGCGGCCCCCCAGTACTTC	NA	TRBV14	TRBJ2-5	13	TRBD2
CSAREGIENYGYTF	TGCAGCGCAAGGGAGGGGATTGAAAACTATGGCTACACCTTC	few	TRBV29-1	TRBJ1-2	14	NA
CASSSAAELFF	TGTGCCAGCAGCTCAGCAGCGGAACTGTTTTTT	few	TRBV11-3	TRBJ1-4	11	NA